The sequence of this TCR beta chain was determined in a study of cytomegalovirus exposure and HLA in healthy donors. The study, taken as a whole, reports: When analyzed later, the rates of TCR association showed variation by HLA locus, with DRB1 the most and HLA-C the fewest. While the bulk of TCR sequences proved rare, some public TCRs turned up in many donors. In a later analysis, around 18,000 TCR beta sequences were associated with HLA alleles at 0.05 false discovery rate. In an earlier analysis, in some 500 donors, most V segments appeared productive either ~87% or ~30% of the time.

The primer mix had 60 Vbeta and 13 Jbeta primers. The method was immunoSEQ multiplex PCR; TCRdb's version includes in-frame clones alone and lacks a portion of them. The data hold under 200,000 clones, with more than 75% observed a single time. In the case of this clone: The antigen remains undetermined.

Trimming took 4 bases from V and 0 from J; bases not matched to a gene: 13. This CDR3 is 18 amino acids long. Germline CDR1 SGHRS, CDR2 YFSETQ. The chain is built from TRBV5-1 and TRBJ2-5; 9 bases align to TRBD2. This TCR derives from a woman aged 18-29 years in good health and CMV-seronegative. Sequencing input: PBMCs. CDR3 in amino acids: CASSTGGSGGSYQETQYF. The CDR3 DNA reads as TGCGCCAGCAGCACGGGCGGGAGCGGGGGGTCGTACCAAGAGACCCAGTACTTC.